The 11 T cell receptor beta chains below all came from one sample that was sequenced in a study of T cell changes during pregnancy in multiple sclerosis. Libraries were prepared by immunoSEQ multiplex PCR; TCRdb keeps only in-frame clonotypes and omits some of them. The table has about 89,000 clones, roughly 93% seen once. The starting material was peripheral blood, obtained in the third trimester of pregnancy. The receptors shown here come from a female donor with multiple sclerosis, enrolled in a pregnancy study.

The chain carries TRBV5-4 and TRBJ2-1; unclear D gene. The CDR3 is 15 residues long. The V end was cut by 4 bases, the J end by 0 bases, with 11 bases between. Germline loops: CDR1 SGHNT, CDR2 YYREEE (reference sequence). CDR3: CASSRYRSSYNEQFF. The CDR3 DNA reads TGTGCCAGCAGCCGCTACCGAAGCTCCTACAATGAGCAGTTCTTC. The whole variable domain, remainder taken from reference TRBV5-4 and TRBJ2-1, is ETGVTQSPTHLIKTRGQQVTLRCSSQSGHNTVSWYQQALGQGPQFIFQYYREEENGRGNFPPRFSGLQFPNYSSELNVNALELDDSALYLCASSRYRSSYNEQFFGPGTRLTVL.

The chain couples TRBV5-1 to TRBJ2-1; D gene unclear. This CDR3 has 14 residues. Deletions cut 0 bases from V and 8 bases from J, with 12 bases between. Germline CDR1 is SGHRS and CDR2 is YFSETQ. The CDR3 protein is CASSLVTRFDEQFF. The CDR3 coding sequence is TGCGCCAGCAGCTTGGTCACACGCTTTGATGAGCAGTTCTTC.

This clone appeared a few times. This chain links TRBV5-1 with TRBJ2-2; TRBD1 matches 7 bases. The CDR3 contains 16 residues. Germline V gene lookup returns CDR1 SGHRS and CDR2 YFSETQ. Germline trimming cut 2 bases from V and 6 bases from J; bases unmatched to any gene: 10. The CDR3 protein is CASSFGTGVGSGELFF. Here the CDR3 DNA reads TGCGCCAGCAGCTTCGGTACAGGGGTCGGTTCCGGGGAGCTGTTTTTT.

The rearrangement uses TRBV7-9 and TRBJ1-4; perhaps TRBD1 as D (6 bases). V was trimmed by 5 bases and J by 8 bases, leaving 18 bases between them. Germline-derived CDR1 and CDR2 are SEHNR and FQNEAQ (reference sequence). This CDR3 is 15 amino acids long. The DNA for the CDR3 is TGTGCCAGCAGCACCGCCCGGACAGACAAAGAAAAACTGTTTTTT. Translating it yields CASSTARTDKEKLFF.

The genes are TRBV27 and TRBJ2-5; 9 bases are a match to TRBD2. Germline V gene data show CDR1 as MNHEY and CDR2 as SMNVEV (reference sequence). The CDR3 is 16 amino acids. The trim removed 2 bases at V and 4 bases at J, leaving 8 bases unmatched. The CDR3 loop is CASSLGAGGPRETQYF. The CDR3 DNA reads TGTGCCAGCAGTTTAGGCGCGGGAGGGCCCAGAGAGACCCAGTACTTC.

This chain joins TRBV5-1 and TRBJ1-1; TRBD1 agrees at 9 bases. V was pared by 4 bases and J by 1 base, with 5 bases of the junction left unmatched. CDR1 and CDR2 from the germline V gene are SGHRS and YFSETQ. The CDR3 covers 15 residues. The CDR3 is CASSEGQGTNTEAFF. The CDR3 DNA sequence: TGCGCCAGCAGCGAAGGACAGGGGACGAACACTGAAGCTTTCTTT. Based on the CDR3 plus reference TRBV5-1 and TRBJ1-1, the full variable domain is KAGVTQTPRYLIKTRGQQVTLSCSPISGHRSVSWYQQTPGQGLQFLFEYFSETQRNKGNFPGRFSGRQFSNSRSEMNVSTLELGDSALYLCASSEGQGTNTEAFFGQGTRLTVV.

As to this clone: The junction departs from the called germline gene at one end, perhaps through a read error. The chain links TRBV10-3 to TRBJ2-7; perhaps TRBD1 as D (6 bases). CDR3 size: 13 residues. CDR1 and CDR2 from the germline V gene are ENHRY and SYGVKD. The CDR3 loop reads CAIRGTGLYGQYF. For the CDR3, the DNA is TGTGCCATCAGGGGTACAGGGTTGTACGGGCAGTACTTC.

CDR3 region: CASSSWDRDYNEQFF. In DNA form, the CDR3 reads TGTGCCAGCAGCTCCTGGGACAGGGATTACAATGAGCAGTTCTTC. V usage is TRBV7-6 and J usage is TRBJ2-1; 9 nucleotides align to TRBD1. The CDR3 is made up of 15 amino acids. V was clipped by 4 bases and J by 4 bases; unmatched bases: 5. Looked up from germline, CDR1 is SGHVS and CDR2 is FNYEAQ. The full variable domain, rest sourced from reference TRBV7-6 and TRBJ2-1, is GAGVSQSPRYKVTKRGQDVALRCDPISGHVSLYWYRQALGQGPEFLTYFNYEAQQDKSGLPNDRFSAERPEGSISTLTIQRTEQRDSAMYRCASSSWDRDYNEQFFGPGTRLTVL.

CDR3 coding DNA: TGTGCCAGCAGCGGTTTTGCGGGGGGCGGAAACACCGGGGAGCTGTTTTTT. Encoded protein: CASSGFAGGGNTGELFF. The rearrangement links TRBV2 to TRBJ2-2; TRBD2 aligns across 8 bases. The germline V gene has CDR1 SNHLY and CDR2 FYNNEI. With 6 bases clipped from V and 2 bases from J, the junction kept 11 bases outside the gene matches. The CDR3 covers 17 residues.

V is TRBV6-1 and J is TRBJ1-5; the match to TRBD1 covers 8 bases. The germline V gene encodes CDR1 MNHNS and CDR2 SASEGT. V was clipped by 1 base and J by 11 bases; unmatched bases: 1. The CDR3 loop spans 12 amino acids. The chain's CDR3 is CASSEVTGAQHF. CDR3 sequence (DNA): TGTGCCAGCAGTGAAGTGACAGGGGCCCAGCATTTT.

The chain combines TRBV7-7 with TRBJ1-1; weak D call: TRBD1 (6 bases). Trimming took off 5 bases at V and 0 bases at J, with 13 bases between the two ends. The length of the CDR3 is 15 residues. CDR1 is SSHAT, CDR2 FNYEAQ, per germline (reference sequence). The CDR3 region has the DNA TGTGCCAGCAGCCCGTTACAGGGCGTGAACACTGAAGCTTTCTTT. Its protein is CASSPLQGVNTEAFF.